These 3 T cell receptor beta chains were all obtained from the same sample, sequenced in a study of cytomegalovirus exposure and HLA in healthy donors (dated by TCRdb to 2015 to 2018). To prepare the library, the immunoSEQ multiplex PCR assay was applied. For the multiplex PCR, a mixture combining 60 forward primers for TCR Vbeta segments and 13 reverse primers for TCR Jbeta segments was used. TCRdb's version of the immuneACCESS table is confined to in-frame rearrangements and falls short of the full clone set. An unresolved V gene accounts for under half of the shortfall where checked; the remainder is of unknown origin. A total of about 90,000 clones appear in this sample, roughly 84% of them only once. 2.5% to 3.5% of the sample lies in the top ten. Sequencing input: PBMCs. The receptor source for this set is a man in his thirties or forties in good health and CMV-seronegative.

The chain combines TRBV29-1 with TRBJ1-2; TRBD1 matches at 7 bases. This CDR3 comprises 14 residues. J lost 4 bases, V lost 6 bases, and 11 bases had no gene match. Germline CDR1 and CDR2: SQVTM and ANQGSEA. The CDR3 is CSVGRGDSSYGYTF. As DNA, the CDR3 is TGCAGCGTAGGCCGTGGGGACAGTTCCTATGGCTACACCTTC. Based on the CDR3 plus reference TRBV29-1 and TRBJ1-2, the full variable domain is SAVISQKPSRDICQRGTSLTIQCQVDSQVTMMFWYRQQPGQSLTLIATANQGSEATYESGFVIDKFPISRPNLTFSTLTVSNMSPEDSSIYLCSVGRGDSSYGYTFGSGTRLTVV.

V gene TRBV10-3 combines with J gene TRBJ1-1; possibly TRBD1 for D (5 bases). V dropped 10 bases and J dropped 4 bases, with 13 bases sitting between them. The CDR3 covers 12 residues. Germline assignment: CDR1 ENHRY and CDR2 SYGVKD. CDR3 sequence reads: CATQGGSTEAFF. As DNA, the CDR3 is TGTGCCACCCAGGGTGGTTCCACTGAAGCTTTCTTT.

The V gene is TRBV9, the J gene TRBJ2-3; 7 bases are shared with TRBD2. The junction had 7 bases not matched to a gene; V was cut back by 1 base and J by 2 bases. Germline V gene sequence: CDR1 SGDLS, CDR2 YYNGEE. The CDR3 runs to 16 residues. CDR3 nucleotides: TGTGCCAGCAGCGTACCTTCGGGGGGAGCCACAGATACGCAGTATTTT. It translates to CASSVPSGGATDTQYF.